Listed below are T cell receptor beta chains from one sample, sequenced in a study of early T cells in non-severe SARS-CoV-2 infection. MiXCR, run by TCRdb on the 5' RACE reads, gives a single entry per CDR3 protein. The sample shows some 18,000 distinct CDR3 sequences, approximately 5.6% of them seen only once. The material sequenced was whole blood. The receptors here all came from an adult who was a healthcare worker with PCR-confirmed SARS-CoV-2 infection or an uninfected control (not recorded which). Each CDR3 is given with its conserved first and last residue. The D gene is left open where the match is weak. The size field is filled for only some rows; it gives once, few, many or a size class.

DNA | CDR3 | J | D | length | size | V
TGTGCCAGCAGCCATGCCCGGCGTCTAGCGGGAGGGCCAGGCAACAATGAGCAGTTCTTC | CASSHARRLAGGPGNNEQFF | TRBJ2-1 | TRBD2 | 20 | few | TRBV14
TGTGCCACCAGCAGAGGACTAGCGGGAACCTACAATGAGCAGTTCTTC | CATSRGLAGTYNEQFF | TRBJ2-1 | TRBD2 | 16 | once | TRBV15
TGTGCCAGCAGCCCGGGCGACAGGAACACTGAAGCTTTCTTT | CASSPGDRNTEAFF | TRBJ1-1 | . | 14 | . | TRBV7-6
TGTGCCAGCACCAGGACAGGGGGTCAGCCCCAGCATTTT | CASTRTGGQPQHF | TRBJ1-5 | TRBD1 | 13 | many | TRBV12-3/TRBV12-4
TGTGCCAGCAGCTTGGCCGATGGCGATGGCTACACCTTC | CASSLADGDGYTF | TRBJ1-2 | . | 13 | many | TRBV7-9
TGTGCCACCAGCAGAGAACAGGGGGCGGTGGACATTCAGTACTTC | CATSREQGAVDIQYF | TRBJ2-4 | TRBD1 | 15 | many | TRBV15
TGTGCCAGCAGTTTATCGTGGGGTCAGCCCCAGCATTTT | CASSLSWGQPQHF | TRBJ1-5 | . | 13 | many | TRBV27
TGTGCCAGCAGTCCCGGGACAACTAATGAAAAACTGTTTTTT | CASSPGTTNEKLFF | TRBJ1-4 | . | 14 | many | TRBV12-3/TRBV12-4
TGTGCCAGCAGTTACCAATCCCGGACGTTGGTGTACTTC | CASSYQSRTLVYF | TRBJ2-4 | . | 13 | many | TRBV6-2/TRBV6-3
TGTGCCAGCAGTGACGACAAATCTGGAAACACCATATATTTT | CASSDDKSGNTIYF | TRBJ1-3 | . | 14 | . | TRBV6-5
TGTGCCAGCAGCGTAGAGGATATCCGGAGCTCACCCCTCCACTTT | CASSVEDIRSSPLHF | TRBJ1-6 | . | 15 | medium-sized | TRBV9
TGTGCCAGCAGCCCTGGGGTGGGAGACGAGCAGTACTTC | CASSPGVGDEQYF | TRBJ2-7 | . | 13 | . | TRBV7-9
TGTGCCAGCAGCGTAAGGAGGGACACTGAAGCTTTCTTT | CASSVRRDTEAFF | TRBJ1-1 | . | 13 | many | TRBV9
TGTGCCAGCAGTCGCGGACTAGCGGGAGGAATACTCAACAATGAGCAGTTCTTC | CASSRGLAGGILNNEQFF | TRBJ2-1 | TRBD2 | 18 | few | TRBV28
TGTGCCTGGAGTGTAGGGGCAGGGTGGTTCTTC | CAWSVGAGWFF | TRBJ2-1 | . | 11 | many | TRBV30
TGCGCCAGCAGCTTGATGGGACCGCTACAAGAGACCCAGTACTTC | CASSLMGPLQETQYF | TRBJ2-5 | . | 15 | many | TRBV5-1
TGTGCCAGCAGTCCGAGACTAGCGGGCCCGATCCAAGAGACCCAGTACTTC | CASSPRLAGPIQETQYF | TRBJ2-5 | TRBD2 | 17 | few | TRBV2
TGTGCCAGCAGCTTAGATTTTGGACAGGGAAGGGAGACCCAGTACTTC | CASSLDFGQGRETQYF | TRBJ2-5 | TRBD1 | 16 | many | TRBV7-2
TGTGCCAGCAGCGGCTGGCTACAGGCGAACACTGAAGCTTTCTTT | CASSGWLQANTEAFF | TRBJ1-1 | . | 15 | few | TRBV28
TGTGCCAGCAGTTTCGGGGACAGGGGGCTGGCTGGCTACACCTTC | CASSFGDRGLAGYTF | TRBJ1-2 | TRBD1 | 15 | many | TRBV12-3/TRBV12-4
TGCGCCAGCAGCCAATCAAATATGGGATTCACAGATACGCAGTATTTT | CASSQSNMGFTDTQYF | TRBJ2-3 | . | 16 | medium-sized | TRBV4-1
TGCGCCAGCAGCGCCGGGACTAGCGGAAACTACGAGCAGTACTTC | CASSAGTSGNYEQYF | TRBJ2-7 | TRBD2 | 15 | . | TRBV5-1
TGTGCCTGGACCAGGGAATCACCCCTCCACTTT | CAWTRESPLHF | TRBJ1-6 | . | 11 | many | TRBV30
TGTGCCAGCAGTGAAGACCGCGACAGCAATCAGCCCCAGCATTTT | CASSEDRDSNQPQHF | TRBJ1-5 | . | 15 | many | TRBV25-1
TGTGCCACCAGCAGCGATCCAGGGGGGGACTCACCCCTCCACTTT | CATSSDPGGDSPLHF | TRBJ1-6 | TRBD1 | 15 | many | TRBV15
TGTGCCAGCAGCCCCCGGTATCGGGACAGGGTTGGTACCGGGGAGCTGTTTTTT | CASSPRYRDRVGTGELFF | TRBJ2-2 | TRBD1 | 18 | many | TRBV6-5
TGCAGTGCTCGGGACAGGGGCTACGAGCAGTACTTC | CSARDRGYEQYF | TRBJ2-7 | TRBD1 | 12 | many | TRBV20-1
TGTGCCAGCAGTTCGTCCCGAGGGGCTTACGAGCAGTACTTC | CASSSSRGAYEQYF | TRBJ2-7 | . | 14 | many | TRBV6-5
TGCAGTGCTTCCGGGACTAGCGGGAGGTCCACCCTCTTCTCCTACGAGCAGTACTTC | CSASGTSGRSTLFSYEQYF | TRBJ2-7 | TRBD2 | 19 | many | TRBV20-1
TGTGCCTGGAGTGTACAGGGGGACTATGGCTACACCTTC | CAWSVQGDYGYTF | TRBJ1-2 | TRBD1 | 13 | many | TRBV30
TGCGCCAGCAGCTTGGCCCCCGGCGGAAACACCATATATTTT | CASSLAPGGNTIYF | TRBJ1-3 | . | 14 | . | TRBV5-1
TGCAGTGCGAGTAAGGGGACAGCGTGGGGAAAACTGTTTTTT | CSASKGTAWGKLFF | TRBJ1-4 | TRBD1 | 14 | medium-sized | TRBV20-1
TGTGCCAGCTCACCGCAAGGAACGGACTATGGCTACACCTTC | CASSPQGTDYGYTF | TRBJ1-2 | . | 14 | many | TRBV18
TGTGCCAGCAGCTTAGGCGACTACTTCCGAGAGCAGTTCTTC | CASSLGDYFREQFF | TRBJ2-1 | . | 14 | . | TRBV7-2
TGTGCCAGCAGTGAATCGTGGGAGGGCTGGACCGGGGAGCTGTTTTTT | CASSESWEGWTGELFF | TRBJ2-2 | TRBD2 | 16 | many | TRBV6-1